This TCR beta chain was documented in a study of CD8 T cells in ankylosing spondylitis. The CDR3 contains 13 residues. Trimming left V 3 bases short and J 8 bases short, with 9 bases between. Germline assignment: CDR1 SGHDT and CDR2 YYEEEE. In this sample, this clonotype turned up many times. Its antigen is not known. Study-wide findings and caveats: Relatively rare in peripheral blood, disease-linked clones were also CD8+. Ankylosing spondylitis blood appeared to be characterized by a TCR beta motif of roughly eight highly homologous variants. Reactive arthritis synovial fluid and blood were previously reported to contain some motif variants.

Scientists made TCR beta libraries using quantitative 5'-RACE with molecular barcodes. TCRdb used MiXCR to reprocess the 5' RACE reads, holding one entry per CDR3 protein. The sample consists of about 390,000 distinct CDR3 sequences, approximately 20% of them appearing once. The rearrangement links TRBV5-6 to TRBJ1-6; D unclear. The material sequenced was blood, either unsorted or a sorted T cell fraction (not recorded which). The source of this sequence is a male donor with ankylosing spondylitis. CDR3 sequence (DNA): TGTGCCAGCAGCTCTAAGCCGGATTCACCCCTCCACTTT. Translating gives CASSSKPDSPLHF.